This T cell receptor (beta chain) was found in a study of regulatory T cells in long-lasting Graves disease. There are many counts of this clonotype. Its cognate antigen is unknown. General observations from the study: Compared with new cases, persistent Graves' patients showed reduced TCR diversity.

iRepertoire HTBI primers and Arm-PCR of CDR3 regions built TCR beta libraries. TCRdb independently ran MiXCR on the multiplex PCR reads; one entry per CDR3 protein. The table lists about 290,000 distinct CDR3 sequences, 20% to 25% of them singletons. The CDR3 has 14 residues. V was clipped by 2 bases and J by 7 bases; unmatched bases: 7. Time point of the sample: persistent/refractory GD, antithyroid drugs over 5 years with positive TRAb. The TCR library used RNA extracted from PBMCs. The chain carries TRBV12-3 or TRBV12-4 and TRBJ1-1; TRBD1 matches 7 bases. The sequence was obtained from a female donor with Graves disease. Sequences were derived from peripheral blood mononuclear cells (PBMCs), sampled when the disease was refractory, from a patient treated with antithyroid drugs. CDR3 residues: CASSLRTGSFEAFF. CDR3 bases: TGTGCCAGCAGTTTAAGGACAGGATCCTTTGAAGCTTTCTTT.